These T cell receptor beta chains were read from a single sample in a study of cytomegalovirus exposure and HLA in healthy donors. Here immunoSEQ multiplex PCR was the method, and the copy in TCRdb shows in-frame clones only, minus some. The table records 160,000 or so clones, roughly 85% of them present only once. Sequencing used PBMCs. The origin of the receptors is a man aged 40-49 years in good health and CMV-seropositive. Both conserved end residues are part of each CDR3. Each record gives: clone size, J gene, D gene, CDR3 length, V gene, CDR3 protein, CDR3 DNA. D genes are given only for firm matches. Clone size is not always given. Where it is, it says once, few, many or a class for expanded clones.

clone size: once; J gene: TRBJ2-1; D gene: NA; CDR3 length: 12; V gene: TRBV21-1; CDR3 protein: CASITGNDSRFF; CDR3 DNA: TGTGCCAGCATCACAGGAAACGACAGTAGGTTCTTC
clone size: once; J gene: TRBJ2-5; D gene: TRBD2; CDR3 length: 13; V gene: TRBV5-1; CDR3 protein: CASSPRGGETQYF; CDR3 DNA: TGCGCCAGCAGCCCCCGGGGGGGGGAGACCCAGTACTTC
clone size: NA; J gene: TRBJ1-4; D gene: NA; CDR3 length: 14; V gene: TRBV28; CDR3 protein: CASRVTGVDEKLFF; CDR3 DNA: TGTGCCAGCAGGGTCACCGGGGTTGATGAAAAACTGTTTTTT
clone size: NA; J gene: TRBJ2-3; D gene: NA; CDR3 length: 15; V gene: TRBV6-1; CDR3 protein: CASSDGLSYTDTQYF; CDR3 DNA: TGTGCCAGCAGTGATGGACTGTCCTACACAGATACGCAGTATTTT
clone size: NA; J gene: TRBJ2-2; D gene: TRBD1; CDR3 length: 16; V gene: TRBV5-1; CDR3 protein: CASSFTGTGGSGELFF; CDR3 DNA: TGCGCCAGCAGCTTCACCGGGACAGGGGGCTCCGGGGAGCTGTTTTTT
clone size: NA; J gene: TRBJ2-1; D gene: TRBD2; CDR3 length: 16; V gene: TRBV29-1; CDR3 protein: CSVDSERGSSYNEQFF; CDR3 DNA: TGCAGCGTTGACTCAGAGCGGGGAAGCTCCTACAATGAGCAGTTCTTC
clone size: NA; J gene: TRBJ1-5; D gene: TRBD1; CDR3 length: 14; V gene: TRBV28; CDR3 protein: CASSSPGGLQPQHF; CDR3 DNA: TGTGCCAGCAGTTCCCCAGGGGGCTTACAGCCCCAGCATTTT
clone size: NA; J gene: TRBJ2-7; D gene: TRBD1; CDR3 length: 14; V gene: TRBV5-5; CDR3 protein: CASSLVSQGGEQYF; CDR3 DNA: TGTGCCAGCAGCTTGGTTTCACAGGGGGGCGAGCAGTACTTC
clone size: once; J gene: TRBJ1-1; D gene: NA; CDR3 length: 11; V gene: TRBV28; CDR3 protein: CASIGNTEAFF; CDR3 DNA: TGTGCCAGCATCGGGAACACTGAAGCTTTCTTT
clone size: few; J gene: TRBJ1-1; D gene: TRBD1; CDR3 length: 13; V gene: TRBV19; CDR3 protein: CASSKRGTDEAFF; CDR3 DNA: TGTGCCAGTAGTAAGAGGGGGACAGATGAAGCTTTCTTT
clone size: NA; J gene: TRBJ2-1; D gene: TRBD2; CDR3 length: 15; V gene: TRBV19; CDR3 protein: CASSTLAGGYNEQFF; CDR3 DNA: TGTGCCAGTAGTACACTAGCGGGAGGCTACAATGAGCAGTTCTTC
clone size: NA; J gene: TRBJ1-2; D gene: TRBD1; CDR3 length: 15; V gene: TRBV4-1; CDR3 protein: CASSQDAQGSYGYTF; CDR3 DNA: TGCGCCAGCAGCCAAGATGCACAGGGGAGCTATGGCTACACCTTC
clone size: NA; J gene: TRBJ2-3; D gene: TRBD2; CDR3 length: 17; V gene: TRBV11-3; CDR3 protein: CASSLGLAGGPGETQYF; CDR3 DNA: TGTGCCAGCAGCTTGGGGCTAGCGGGAGGCCCCGGAGAGACGCAGTATTTT
clone size: NA; J gene: TRBJ2-7; D gene: NA; CDR3 length: 14; V gene: TRBV21-1; CDR3 protein: CASSKGVGRTEQYF; CDR3 DNA: TGTGCCAGCAGCAAGGGGGTCGGGAGAACCGAGCAGTACTTC
clone size: NA; J gene: TRBJ2-1; D gene: NA; CDR3 length: 15; V gene: TRBV5-1; CDR3 protein: CASSFDSSSYNEQFF; CDR3 DNA: TGCGCCAGCAGCTTTGACTCGAGCTCCTACAATGAGCAGTTCTTC
clone size: once; J gene: TRBJ1-1; D gene: TRBD1; CDR3 length: 14; V gene: TRBV29-1; CDR3 protein: CSASPPTGRTEAFF; CDR3 DNA: TGCAGCGCCTCCCCTCCGACAGGGCGGACTGAAGCTTTCTTT
clone size: NA; J gene: TRBJ1-2; D gene: TRBD1; CDR3 length: 13; V gene: TRBV5-1; CDR3 protein: CASSFDRGHGYTF; CDR3 DNA: TGCGCCAGCAGCTTTGACAGGGGCCATGGCTACACCTTC
clone size: NA; J gene: TRBJ2-5; D gene: TRBD1; CDR3 length: 15; V gene: TRBV6-5; CDR3 protein: CASSYLGTGGETQYF; CDR3 DNA: TGTGCCAGCAGTTACCTAGGGACAGGGGGAGAGACCCAGTACTTC
clone size: once; J gene: TRBJ2-5; D gene: NA; CDR3 length: 12; V gene: TRBV6-4; CDR3 protein: CASKGAKETQYF; CDR3 DNA: TGTGCCAGCAAAGGAGCGAAAGAGACCCAGTACTTC
clone size: few; J gene: TRBJ1-3; D gene: NA; CDR3 length: 14; V gene: TRBV9; CDR3 protein: CASSRAGSGNTIYF; CDR3 DNA: TGTGCCAGCAGCCGCGCAGGGTCTGGAAACACCATATATTTT
clone size: NA; J gene: TRBJ1-5; D gene: NA; CDR3 length: 16; V gene: TRBV27; CDR3 protein: CASSSGSGGSNQPQHF; CDR3 DNA: TGTGCCAGCAGTTCCGGCTCTGGGGGGAGCAATCAGCCCCAGCATTTT
clone size: once; J gene: TRBJ1-2; D gene: NA; CDR3 length: 11; V gene: TRBV28; CDR3 protein: CATAGTYGYTF; CDR3 DNA: TGTGCTACTGCGGGAACCTATGGCTACACCTTC